This note documents a single TCR beta chain sequence. Its antigen is as yet unknown. This could be a read error, since a much larger clone is one nucleotide away. The data were taken from a study of Graves' ophthalmopathy and Graves' hyperthyroidism. For the study at large: At the time of initial diagnosis and before any treatment, peripheral blood was collected. Study results and caveats: Blood samples also showed most expanded thyroid clonotypes exceeding 0.001 frequency. Prediction of ophthalmopathy progression reached about 71% sensitivity and 72.22% specificity. Sensitivity reached around 88% and specificity around 81% for a 13-signature model separating ophthalmopathy from stable hyperthyroidism.

Amplification from RNA transcripts yielded the TCR beta CDR3 regions. An opening RT-PCR round employed HTBI primers and preceded a second-round multiplex PCR. TCRdb reprocessed the multiplex PCR reads via MiXCR and lists one record per CDR3 protein. This sample carries 300,000 to 350,000 distinct CDR3 sequences, roughly 15% of them seen once, and the ten largest clones take 10% to 15%. The CDR3 contains 14 residues. Germline assignment: CDR1 DFQATT and CDR2 SNEGSKA (reference sequence). This TCR derives from an adult man with Graves' ophthalmopathy. Input material: peripheral blood. The chain recombines TRBV20-1 with TRBJ1-1; 8 bases are a match to TRBD1. CDR3 protein: CSARDQQGDPEAYF. The CDR3 coding sequence is TGCAGTGCTAGAGATCAACAGGGGGACCCTGAAGCTTACTTT.